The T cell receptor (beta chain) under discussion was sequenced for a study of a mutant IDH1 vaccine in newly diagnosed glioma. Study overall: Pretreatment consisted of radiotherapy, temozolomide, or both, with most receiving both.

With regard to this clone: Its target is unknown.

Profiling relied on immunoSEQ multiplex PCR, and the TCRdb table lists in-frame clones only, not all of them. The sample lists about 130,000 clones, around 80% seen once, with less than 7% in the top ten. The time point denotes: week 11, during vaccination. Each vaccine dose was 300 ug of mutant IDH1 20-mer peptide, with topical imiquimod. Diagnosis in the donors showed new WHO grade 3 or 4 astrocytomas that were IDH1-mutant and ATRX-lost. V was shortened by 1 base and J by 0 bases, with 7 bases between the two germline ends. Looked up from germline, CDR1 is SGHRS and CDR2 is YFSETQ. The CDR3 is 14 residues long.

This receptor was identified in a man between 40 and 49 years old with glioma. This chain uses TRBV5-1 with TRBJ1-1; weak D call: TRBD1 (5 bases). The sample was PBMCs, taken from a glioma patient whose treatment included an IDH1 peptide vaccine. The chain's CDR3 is CASSLRGLNTEAFF. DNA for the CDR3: TGCGCCAGCAGCTTGCGGGGCCTGAACACTGAAGCTTTCTTT.